This T cell receptor (beta chain) came from a study of shared clonotypes between healthy human individuals. Study-wide points: Sampling was confined to blood; repertoires within tissues likely differ.

It was across several immunoSEQ plates that each subset's genomic DNA was evenly split. Produced via immunoSEQ multiplex PCR; TCRdb's table is partial and in-frame only. This table has around 2,000,000 clones, about 95% appearing once. As regards this clone: Its target is not known.

The naive CD8 population came from CD45RO-negative cells selected for CCR7, without terminally differentiated effector memory CD45RA+ cells. CDR3 size: 17 residues. Germline V gene data show CDR1 as SNHLY and CDR2 as FYNNEI. V was trimmed by 1 base and J by 0 bases, leaving 12 bases between them. The receptor was derived from a man aged 18 to 29 in good health. This chain connects TRBV2 to TRBJ1-4; maybe TRBD1 (5 bases). Source material: naive CD8+ T cells sorted from blood. The CDR3 loop is CASSEDILGATNEKLFF. CDR3 DNA sequence: TGTGCCAGCAGTGAAGATATCCTAGGGGCAACTAATGAAAAACTGTTTTTT.